This TCR beta chain was found in a study of cytomegalovirus exposure and HLA in healthy donors. The CDR3 consists of 17 residues. Germline V gene lookup returns CDR1 ENHRY and CDR2 SYGVKD. Trimming cost V 0 bases and J 1 base; bases outside gene matches: 2. Clones were sequenced by immunoSEQ multiplex PCR, and TCRdb holds only the in-frame ones, with some missing. The profile covers around 150,000 clones, with roughly 83% appearing a single time and roughly 10% taken by the ten largest. This clone has just one count. V and J are TRBV10-3 and TRBJ2-1; 11 nucleotides line up with TRBD2. The sequenced sample consisted of PBMCs. The origin of this receptor is a man in his thirties or forties in good health and CMV-seropositive. The CDR3 sequence is CAISESTSGKSYNEQFF. The CDR3, as DNA: TGTGCCATCAGTGAGTCGACTAGCGGGAAGTCCTACAATGAGCAGTTCTTC.